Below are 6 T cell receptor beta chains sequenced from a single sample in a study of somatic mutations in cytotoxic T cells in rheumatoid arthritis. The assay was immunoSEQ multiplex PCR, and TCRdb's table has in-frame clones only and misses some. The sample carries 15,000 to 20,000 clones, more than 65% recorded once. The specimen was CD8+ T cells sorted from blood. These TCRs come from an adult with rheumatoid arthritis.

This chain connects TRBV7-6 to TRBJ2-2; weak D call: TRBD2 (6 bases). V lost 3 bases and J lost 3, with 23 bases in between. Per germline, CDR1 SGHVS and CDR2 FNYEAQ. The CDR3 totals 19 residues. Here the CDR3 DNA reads TGTGCCAGCAGCTTTCCTCGGAGCGCGGGGACTGGGCACACCGGGGAGCTGTTTTTT. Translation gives CASSFPRSAGTGHTGELFF.

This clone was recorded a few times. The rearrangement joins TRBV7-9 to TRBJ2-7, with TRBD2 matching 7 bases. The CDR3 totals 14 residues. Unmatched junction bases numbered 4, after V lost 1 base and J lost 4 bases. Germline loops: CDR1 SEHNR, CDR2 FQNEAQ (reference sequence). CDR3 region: CASSLDREVYEQYF. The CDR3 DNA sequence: TGTGCCAGCAGCTTAGATCGGGAGGTTTACGAGCAGTACTTC.

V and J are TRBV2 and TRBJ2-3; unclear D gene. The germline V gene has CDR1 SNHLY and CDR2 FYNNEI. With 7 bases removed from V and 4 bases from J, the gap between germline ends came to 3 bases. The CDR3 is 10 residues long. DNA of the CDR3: TGTGCCAGCAACGCAGATACGCAGTATTTT. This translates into CASNADTQYF.

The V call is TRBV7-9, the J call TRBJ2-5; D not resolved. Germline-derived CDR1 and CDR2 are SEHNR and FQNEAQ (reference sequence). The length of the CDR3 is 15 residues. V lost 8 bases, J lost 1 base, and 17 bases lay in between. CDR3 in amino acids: CASGSRAPGQETQYF. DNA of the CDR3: TGTGCCAGCGGGTCCCGGGCCCCTGGCCAAGAGACCCAGTACTTC.

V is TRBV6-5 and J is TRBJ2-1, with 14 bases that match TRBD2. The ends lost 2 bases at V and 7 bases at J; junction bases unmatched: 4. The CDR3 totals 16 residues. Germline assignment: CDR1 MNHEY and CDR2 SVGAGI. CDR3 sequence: CASSYGLAGGGNEQFF. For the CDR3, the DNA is TGTGCCAGCAGTTACGGACTAGCGGGAGGTGGTAATGAGCAGTTCTTC.

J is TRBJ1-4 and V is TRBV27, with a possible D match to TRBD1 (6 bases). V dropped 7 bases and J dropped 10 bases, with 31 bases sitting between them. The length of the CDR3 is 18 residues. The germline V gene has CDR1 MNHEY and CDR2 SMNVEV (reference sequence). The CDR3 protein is CASTQGRRTARNWGKLFF. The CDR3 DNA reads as TGTGCCAGCACCCAGGGGCGGCGGACAGCCCGCAACTGGGGAAAACTGTTTTTT.